This TCR beta chain was sequenced during a study of PD-L1 blockade in urothelial cancer. Study background: Analyses used blood from 3 weeks (second dose) and 6 weeks after treatment start.

This clone was observed a few times. Its target is unknown. Findings and caveats of the study: Tumor-associated blood clones were expanded more by durable-benefit patients at 3 weeks.

Profiled with immunoSEQ multiplex PCR; TCRdb holds only in-frame clones, not every one. Of roughly 26,000 clones in the sample, 70% to 90% were seen once. V lost 2 bases and J 3 bases, leaving 8 bases between the germline ends. In germline, CDR1 is GTSNPN, CDR2 SVGIG (reference sequence). This CDR3 is 13 amino acids long. Patient sample counts ranged from 1 to 8, pretreatment and on-treatment. This rearrangement joins TRBV30 to TRBJ1-5, with D possibly TRBD1 on 5 matching bases. This clonotype originated in a man in his 60s with urothelial cancer. Material: PBMCs, obtained around atezolizumab (anti-PD-L1) treatment. The CDR3 sequence is CAWSQGLNQPQHF. CDR3 nucleotide sequence: TGTGCCTGGAGTCAGGGCCTCAATCAGCCCCAGCATTTT.